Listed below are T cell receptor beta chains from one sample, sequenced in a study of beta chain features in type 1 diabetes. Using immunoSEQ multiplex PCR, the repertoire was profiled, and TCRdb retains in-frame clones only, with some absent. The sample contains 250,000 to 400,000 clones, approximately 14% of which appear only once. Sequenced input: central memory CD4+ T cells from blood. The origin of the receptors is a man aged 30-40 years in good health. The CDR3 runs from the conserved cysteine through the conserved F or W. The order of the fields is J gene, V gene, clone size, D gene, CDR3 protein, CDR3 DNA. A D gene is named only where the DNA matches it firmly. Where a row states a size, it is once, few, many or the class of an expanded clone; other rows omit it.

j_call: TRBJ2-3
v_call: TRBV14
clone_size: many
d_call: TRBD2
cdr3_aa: CASSHLAGADTQYF
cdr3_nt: TGTGCCAGCAGCCATCTAGCGGGAGCAGATACGCAGTATTTT

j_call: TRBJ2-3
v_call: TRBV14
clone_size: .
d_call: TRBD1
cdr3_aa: CASSRGQGWGTDTQYF
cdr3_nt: TGTGCCAGCAGCCGCGGACAGGGGTGGGGCACAGATACGCAGTATTTT

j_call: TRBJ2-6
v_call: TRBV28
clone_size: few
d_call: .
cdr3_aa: CASRHRSSGANVLTF
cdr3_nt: TGTGCCAGCAGGCATAGGTCATCTGGGGCCAACGTCCTGACTTTC

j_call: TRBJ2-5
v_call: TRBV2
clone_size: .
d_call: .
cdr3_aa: CASSASKETQYF
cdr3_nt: TGTGCCAGCAGTGCCAGTAAAGAGACCCAGTACTTC

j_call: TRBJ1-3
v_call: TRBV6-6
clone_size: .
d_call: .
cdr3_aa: CASRREGATSGNTIYF
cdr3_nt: TGTGCCAGCCGAAGGGAAGGGGCCACCTCTGGAAACACCATATATTTT

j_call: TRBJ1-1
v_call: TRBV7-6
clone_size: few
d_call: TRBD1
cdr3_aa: CASSLGTGWNTEAFF
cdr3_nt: TGTGCCAGCAGCTTAGGGACAGGGTGGAACACTGAAGCTTTCTTT

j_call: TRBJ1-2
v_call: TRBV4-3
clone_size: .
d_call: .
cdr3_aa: CASSQDGYGYTF
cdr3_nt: TGCGCCAGCAGCCAAGACGGCTATGGCTACACCTTC

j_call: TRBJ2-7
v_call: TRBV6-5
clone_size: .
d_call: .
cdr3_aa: CASSFGYRGGYEQYF
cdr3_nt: TGTGCCAGCAGTTTTGGGTACAGGGGGGGGTACGAGCAGTACTTC

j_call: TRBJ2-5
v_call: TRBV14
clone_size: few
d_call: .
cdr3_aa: CASSRPSGRETQYF
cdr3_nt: TGTGCCAGCAGCCGGCCCTCGGGGCGGGAGACCCAGTACTTC

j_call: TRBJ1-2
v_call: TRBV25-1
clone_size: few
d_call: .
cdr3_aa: CASSGAPYGYTF
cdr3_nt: TGTGCCAGCAGTGGAGCCCCCTATGGCTACACCTTC

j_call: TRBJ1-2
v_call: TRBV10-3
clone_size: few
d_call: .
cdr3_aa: CAISESIGGIGYTF
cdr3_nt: TGTGCCATCAGTGAGTCGATCGGGGGCATTGGCTACACCTTC

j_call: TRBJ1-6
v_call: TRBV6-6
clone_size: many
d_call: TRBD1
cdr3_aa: CASRQGQGAGSPLHF
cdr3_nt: TGTGCCAGCAGACAAGGACAGGGGGCGGGTTCACCCCTCCACTTT

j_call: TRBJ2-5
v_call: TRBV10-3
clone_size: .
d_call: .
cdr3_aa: CAISDYRVKEETQYF
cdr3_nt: TGTGCCATCAGTGACTACAGGGTGAAGGAAGAGACCCAGTACTTC

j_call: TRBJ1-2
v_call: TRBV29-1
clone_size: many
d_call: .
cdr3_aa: CSAGHGDGYTF
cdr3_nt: TGCAGCGCGGGCCACGGGGACGGCTACACCTTC

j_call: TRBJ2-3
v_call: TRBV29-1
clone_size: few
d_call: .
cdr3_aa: CSVEQGRITDTQYF
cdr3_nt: TGCAGCGTTGAACAGGGGCGCATCACAGATACGCAGTATTTT

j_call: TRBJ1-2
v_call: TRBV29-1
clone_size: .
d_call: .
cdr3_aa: CSVGRPQDHYGYTF
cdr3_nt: TGCAGCGTGGGGAGGCCCCAGGACCACTATGGCTACACCTTC

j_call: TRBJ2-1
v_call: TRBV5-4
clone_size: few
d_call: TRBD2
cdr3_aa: CASSMLAGAESRNEQFF
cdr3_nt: TGTGCCAGCAGTATGCTAGCGGGAGCTGAGTCGCGGAATGAGCAGTTCTTC

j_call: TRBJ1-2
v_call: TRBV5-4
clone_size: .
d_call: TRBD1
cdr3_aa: CASSSRGVRYGYTF
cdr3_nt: TGTGCCAGCAGCAGCAGGGGGGTCCGCTATGGCTACACCTTC

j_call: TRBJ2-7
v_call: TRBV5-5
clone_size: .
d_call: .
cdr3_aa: CASSTYRGGTYEQYF
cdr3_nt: TGCGCCAGCAGCACATACAGGGGAGGCACCTACGAGCAGTACTTC

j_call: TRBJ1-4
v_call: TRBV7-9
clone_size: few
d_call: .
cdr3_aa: CASSLRDNRDEKLFF
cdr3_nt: TGTGCCAGCAGCTTGAGGGACAACCGGGATGAAAAACTGTTTTTT

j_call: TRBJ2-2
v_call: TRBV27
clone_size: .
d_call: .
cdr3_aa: CASRQVGNTGELFF
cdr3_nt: TGTGCCAGCCGACAGGTGGGGAACACCGGGGAGCTGTTTTTT

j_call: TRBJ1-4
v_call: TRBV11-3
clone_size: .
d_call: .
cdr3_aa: CASSLETGKLFF
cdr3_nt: TGTGCCAGCAGCCTAGAGACTGGAAAACTGTTTTTT

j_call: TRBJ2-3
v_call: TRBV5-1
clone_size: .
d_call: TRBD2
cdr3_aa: CASSTGTSGSTDTQYF
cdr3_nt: TGCGCCAGCAGCACGGGAACTAGCGGGAGCACAGATACGCAGTATTTT

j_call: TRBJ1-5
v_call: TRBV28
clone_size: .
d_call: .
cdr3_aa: CASSLGHNSNQPQHF
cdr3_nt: TGTGCCAGCAGCCTAGGACACAATAGCAATCAGCCCCAGCATTTT

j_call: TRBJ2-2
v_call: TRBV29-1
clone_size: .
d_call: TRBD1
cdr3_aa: CSVELPGQDTGELFF
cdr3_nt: TGCAGCGTTGAATTACCGGGACAGGACACCGGGGAGCTGTTTTTT

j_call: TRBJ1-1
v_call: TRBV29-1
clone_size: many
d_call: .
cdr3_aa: CSVEDGKAFF
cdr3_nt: TGCAGCGTTGAAGACGGTAAAGCTTTCTTT

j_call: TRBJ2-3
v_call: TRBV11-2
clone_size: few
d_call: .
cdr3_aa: CASSLVSTDTQYF
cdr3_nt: TGTGCCAGCAGCTTAGTTAGCACAGATACGCAGTATTTT

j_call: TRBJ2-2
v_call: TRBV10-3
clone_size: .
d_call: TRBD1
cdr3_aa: CAISRDRGSNTGELFF
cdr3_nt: TGTGCCATCAGTCGGGACAGGGGATCCAACACCGGGGAGCTGTTTTTT

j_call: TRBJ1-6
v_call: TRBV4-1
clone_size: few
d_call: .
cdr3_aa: CASSQDSGTRNSPLHF
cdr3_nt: TGCGCCAGCAGCCAAGATAGCGGGACAAGAAATTCACCCCTCCACTTT

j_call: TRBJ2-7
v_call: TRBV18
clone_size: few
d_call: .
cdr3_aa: CASSSRQGTYEQYF
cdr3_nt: TGTGCCAGCTCATCCCGCCAGGGGACCTACGAGCAGTACTTC

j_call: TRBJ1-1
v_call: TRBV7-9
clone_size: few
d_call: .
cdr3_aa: CASSPQLENTEAFF
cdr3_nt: TGTGCCAGCAGCCCCCAGTTAGAGAACACTGAAGCTTTCTTT

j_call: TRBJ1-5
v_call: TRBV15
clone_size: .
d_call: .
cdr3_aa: CATSRDPRASPQHF
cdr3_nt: TGTGCCACCAGCAGAGATCCACGGGCCTCGCCCCAGCATTTT

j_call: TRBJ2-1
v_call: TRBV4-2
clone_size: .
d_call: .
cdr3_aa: CASSSMTTTNSEQFF
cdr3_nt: TGTGCCAGCAGCTCAATGACTACGACGAACTCTGAGCAGTTCTTC

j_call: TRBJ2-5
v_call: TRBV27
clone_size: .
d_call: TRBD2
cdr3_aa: CASGAGGRAAEETQYF
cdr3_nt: TGTGCCAGCGGGGCGGGCGGGAGGGCCGCGGAAGAGACCCAGTACTTC

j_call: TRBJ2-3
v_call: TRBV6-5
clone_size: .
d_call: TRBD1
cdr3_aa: CASSYSGTGVGDTQYF
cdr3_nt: TGTGCCAGCAGTTACTCGGGGACAGGGGTGGGAGATACGCAGTATTTT

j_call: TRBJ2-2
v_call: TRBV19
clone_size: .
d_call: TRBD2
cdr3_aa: CASSIGAGTNTGELFF
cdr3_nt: TGTGCCAGTAGTATCGGAGCGGGGACGAACACCGGGGAGCTGTTTTTT

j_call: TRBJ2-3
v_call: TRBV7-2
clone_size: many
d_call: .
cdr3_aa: CASTSADTQYF
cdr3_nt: TGTGCCAGCACCTCCGCAGATACGCAGTATTTT

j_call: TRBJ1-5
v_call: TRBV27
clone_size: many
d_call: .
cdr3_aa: CASRPAGGNQPQHF
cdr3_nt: TGTGCCAGCAGGCCCGCAGGGGGCAATCAGCCCCAGCATTTT

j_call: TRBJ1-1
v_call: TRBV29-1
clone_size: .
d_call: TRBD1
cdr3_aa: CSVRDRGAEAFF
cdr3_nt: TGCAGCGTCCGGGACAGGGGCGCTGAAGCTTTCTTT

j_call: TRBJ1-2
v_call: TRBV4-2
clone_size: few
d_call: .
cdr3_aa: CASSLNYGYTF
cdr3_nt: TGTGCCAGCAGCTTGAACTATGGCTACACCTTC

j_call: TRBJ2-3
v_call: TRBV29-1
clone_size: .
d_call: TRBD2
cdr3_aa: CSVPSGSADTQYF
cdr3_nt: TGCAGTGTTCCAAGCGGGAGTGCTGATACGCAGTATTTT

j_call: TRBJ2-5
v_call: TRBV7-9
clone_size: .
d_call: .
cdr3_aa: CASSPRPGLLQETQYF
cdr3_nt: TGTGCCAGCAGCCCTCGACCGGGACTTCTACAAGAGACCCAGTACTTC

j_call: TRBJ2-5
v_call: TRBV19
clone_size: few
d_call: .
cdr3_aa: CASSQQGLQTQYF
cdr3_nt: TGTGCCAGTAGTCAGCAGGGCCTCCAGACCCAGTACTTC